This T cell receptor (beta chain) is from a study of T cell repertoires in cytomegalovirus infection. Study overall: Indications of both CMV infection and matching HLA type were provided by public TCR beta signatures.

Whole-study findings and limits: Within the response measured ex vivo, HLA-C-restricted CMV-specific TCR beta clonotypes were dominant.

Germline CDR1 reads KGHSH; CDR2 reads LQKENI. The CDR3 is made up of 13 amino acids. V lost 2 bases to trimming and J lost 9 bases, with 11 bases between them. Regarding this clonotype: Its antigen remains unknown.

MiXCR, applied by TCRdb to the reads, yields one record per CDR3 protein. The profile covers about 190,000 distinct CDR3 sequences, with 28% appearing a single time and just over 30% taken by the ten largest. This chain uses TRBV18 with TRBJ2-1, with no clear D. The sequenced sample was PBMCs. This clonotype was sampled from a human donor in good health (CMV status not recorded). Some clones in this sample may be carry-over from other donors' samples. The CDR3 nucleotides are TGTGCCAGCTCACCATCCCTGGGTACTGAGCAGTTCTTC. It encodes CASSPSLGTEQFF.